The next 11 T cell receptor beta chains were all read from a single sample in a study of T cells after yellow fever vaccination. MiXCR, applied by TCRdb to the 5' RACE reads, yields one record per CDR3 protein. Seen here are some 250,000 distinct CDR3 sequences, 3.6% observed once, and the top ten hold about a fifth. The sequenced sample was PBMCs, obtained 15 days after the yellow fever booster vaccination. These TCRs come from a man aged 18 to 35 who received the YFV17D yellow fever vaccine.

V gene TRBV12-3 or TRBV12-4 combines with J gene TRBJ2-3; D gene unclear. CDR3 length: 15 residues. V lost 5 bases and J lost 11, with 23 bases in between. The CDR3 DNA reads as TGTGCCAGCAGTCAACGGTATGGCGCTCTTGGGAAGCAGTATTTT. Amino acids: CASSQRYGALGKQYF.

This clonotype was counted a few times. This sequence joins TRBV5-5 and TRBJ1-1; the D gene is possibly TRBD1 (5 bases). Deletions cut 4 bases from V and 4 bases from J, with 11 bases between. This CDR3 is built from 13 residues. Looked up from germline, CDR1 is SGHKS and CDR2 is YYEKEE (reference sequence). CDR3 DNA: TGTGCCAGCAGCCGACCCGGGGGCACTGAAGCTTTCTTT. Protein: CASSRPGGTEAFF.

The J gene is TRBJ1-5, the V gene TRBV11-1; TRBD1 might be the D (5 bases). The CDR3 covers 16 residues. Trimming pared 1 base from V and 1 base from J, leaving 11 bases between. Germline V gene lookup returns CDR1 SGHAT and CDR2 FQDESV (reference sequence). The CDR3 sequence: CASSLVYGGSNQPQHF. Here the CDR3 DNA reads TGTGCCAGCAGCTTAGTCTACGGGGGAAGCAATCAGCCCCAGCATTTT.

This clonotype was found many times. DNA of the CDR3: TGTGCCAGCACAGATCCAGGGGAAGCTTTCTTT. Its protein product is CASTDPGEAFF. The rearrangement links TRBV27 to TRBJ1-1, with a weak D call TRBD1 (5 bases). The V end was cut by 7 bases, the J end by 8 bases, with 11 bases between. The CDR3 totals 11 residues. Germline CDR1 and CDR2: MNHEY and SMNVEV (reference sequence).

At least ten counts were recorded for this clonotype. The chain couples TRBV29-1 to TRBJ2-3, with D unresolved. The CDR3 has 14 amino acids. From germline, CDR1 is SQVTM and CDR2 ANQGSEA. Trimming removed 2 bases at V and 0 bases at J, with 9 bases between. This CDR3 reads CSVEKGSSTDTQYF. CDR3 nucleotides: TGCAGCGTTGAAAAGGGTTCTAGCACAGATACGCAGTATTTT.

CDR3: CATSSPGTAKRNYGYTF. Here the CDR3 DNA reads TGTGCCACCAGCAGTCCCGGGACAGCTAAACGTAACTATGGCTACACCTTC. The V gene is TRBV15, the J gene TRBJ1-2, with TRBD1 identical over 7 bases. This CDR3 is built from 17 residues. V gave up 3 bases and J gave up 1 base; unmatched junction bases: 11. Per the germline V gene, CDR1 is LNHNV and CDR2 is YYDKDF (reference sequence).

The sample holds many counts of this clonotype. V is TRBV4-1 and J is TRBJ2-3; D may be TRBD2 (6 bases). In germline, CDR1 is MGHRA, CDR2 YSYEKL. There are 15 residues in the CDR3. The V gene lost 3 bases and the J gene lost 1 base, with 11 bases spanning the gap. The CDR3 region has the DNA TGCGCCAGCAGCCAGCCGTCTAGCGGCACAGATACGCAGTATTTT. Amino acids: CASSQPSSGTDTQYF.

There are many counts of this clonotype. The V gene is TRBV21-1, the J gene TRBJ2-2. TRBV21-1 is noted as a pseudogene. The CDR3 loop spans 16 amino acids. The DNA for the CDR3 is TGTGCCAGCAGCAGACGGGGTGTCGCGAACACCGGGGAGCTGTTTTTT. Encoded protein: CASSRRGVANTGELFF.

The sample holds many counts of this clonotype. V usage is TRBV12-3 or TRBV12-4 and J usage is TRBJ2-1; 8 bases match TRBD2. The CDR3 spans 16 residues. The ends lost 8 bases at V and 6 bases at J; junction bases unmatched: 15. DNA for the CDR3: TGTGCCAGCCATCCCCCGCGGGGGGCCCCACCCAATGAGCAGTTCTTC. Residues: CASHPPRGAPPNEQFF.

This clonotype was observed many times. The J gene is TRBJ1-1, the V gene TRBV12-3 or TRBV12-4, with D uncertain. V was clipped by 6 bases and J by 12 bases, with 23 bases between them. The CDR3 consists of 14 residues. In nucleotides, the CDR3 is TGTGCCAGCAGCTATGGGGTAACGGGGATGTTGACTTTCTTT. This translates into CASSYGVTGMLTFF.

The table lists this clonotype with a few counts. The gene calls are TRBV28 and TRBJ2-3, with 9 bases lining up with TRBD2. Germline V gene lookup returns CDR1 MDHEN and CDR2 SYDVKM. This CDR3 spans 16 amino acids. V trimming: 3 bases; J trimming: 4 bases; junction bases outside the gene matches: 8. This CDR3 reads CASSFGIGGGADTQYF. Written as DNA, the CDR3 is TGTGCCAGCAGTTTTGGTATTGGCGGGGGGGCAGATACGCAGTATTTT.